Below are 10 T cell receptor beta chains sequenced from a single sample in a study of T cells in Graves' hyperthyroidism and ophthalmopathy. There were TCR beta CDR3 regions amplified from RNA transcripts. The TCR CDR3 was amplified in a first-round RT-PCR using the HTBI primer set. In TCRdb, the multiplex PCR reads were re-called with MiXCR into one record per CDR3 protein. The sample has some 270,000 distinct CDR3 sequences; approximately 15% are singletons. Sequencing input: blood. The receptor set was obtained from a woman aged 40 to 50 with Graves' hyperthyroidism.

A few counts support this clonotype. The CDR3 DNA reads TGTGCCAGCAGTCCCCGCGGGACAGGGGTCGCCGGGGAGCTGTTTTTT. Residues: CASSPRGTGVAGELFF. The chain recombines TRBV28 with TRBJ2-2, with 10 bases lining up with TRBD1. Looked up from germline, CDR1 is MDHEN and CDR2 is SYDVKM. This CDR3 region has 16 residues. Trimming took 5 bases from V and 6 from J; bases not matched to a gene: 9.

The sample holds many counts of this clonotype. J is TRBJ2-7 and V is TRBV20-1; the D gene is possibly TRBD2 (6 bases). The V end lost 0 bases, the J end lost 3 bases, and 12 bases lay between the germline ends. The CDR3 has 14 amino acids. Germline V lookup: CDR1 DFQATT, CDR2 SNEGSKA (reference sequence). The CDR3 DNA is TGCAGTGCTAGAGAGCGGGTGGAGGGCTACGAGCAGTACTTC. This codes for CSARERVEGYEQYF.

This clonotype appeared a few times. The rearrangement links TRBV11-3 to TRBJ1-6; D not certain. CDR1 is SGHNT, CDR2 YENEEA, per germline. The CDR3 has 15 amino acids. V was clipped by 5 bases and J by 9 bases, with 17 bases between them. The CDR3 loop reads CASSHGFVIGSPLHF. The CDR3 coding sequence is TGTGCCAGCAGCCACGGTTTTGTTATAGGTTCACCCCTCCACTTT.

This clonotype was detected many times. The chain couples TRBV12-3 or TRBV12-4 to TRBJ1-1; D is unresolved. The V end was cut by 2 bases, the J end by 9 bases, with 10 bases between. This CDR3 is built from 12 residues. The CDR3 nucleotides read TGTGCCAGCAGTTTATGGCAGTCAAAAGCTTTCTTT. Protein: CASSLWQSKAFF.

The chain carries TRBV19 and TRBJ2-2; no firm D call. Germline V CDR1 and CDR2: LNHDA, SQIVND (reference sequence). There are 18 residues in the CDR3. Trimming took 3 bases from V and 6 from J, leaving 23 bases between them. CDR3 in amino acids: CASSMGSIAAIWAGELFF. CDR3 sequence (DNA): TGTGCCAGTAGTATGGGCTCCATTGCGGCTATCTGGGCCGGGGAGCTGTTTTTT.

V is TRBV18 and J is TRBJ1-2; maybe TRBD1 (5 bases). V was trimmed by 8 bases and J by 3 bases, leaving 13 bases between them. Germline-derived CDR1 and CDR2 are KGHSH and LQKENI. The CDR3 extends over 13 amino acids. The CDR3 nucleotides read TGTGCCAGCGCCGACCGGGGGGACTATGGCTACACCTTC. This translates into CASADRGDYGYTF.

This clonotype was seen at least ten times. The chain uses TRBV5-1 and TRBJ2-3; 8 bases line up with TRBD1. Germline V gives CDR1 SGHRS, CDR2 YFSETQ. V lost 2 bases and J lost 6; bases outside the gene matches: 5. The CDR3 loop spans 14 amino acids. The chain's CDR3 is CASSFGQGEDTQYF. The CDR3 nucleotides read TGCGCCAGCAGCTTCGGACAGGGTGAGGATACGCAGTATTTT.

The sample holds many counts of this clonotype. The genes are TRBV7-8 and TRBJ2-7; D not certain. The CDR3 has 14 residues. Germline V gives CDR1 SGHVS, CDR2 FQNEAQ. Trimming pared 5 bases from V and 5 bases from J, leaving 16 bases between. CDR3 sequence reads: CASSPTTRVDEQYF. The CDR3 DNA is TGTGCCAGCAGCCCGACGACAAGGGTGGACGAGCAGTACTTC.

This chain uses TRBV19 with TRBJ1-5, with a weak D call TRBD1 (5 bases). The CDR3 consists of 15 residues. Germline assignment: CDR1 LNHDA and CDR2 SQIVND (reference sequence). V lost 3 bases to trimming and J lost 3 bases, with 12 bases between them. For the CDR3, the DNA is TGTGCCAGTAGTATGGGGGATCAGCCCAATCAGCCCCAGCATTTT. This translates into CASSMGDQPNQPQHF.

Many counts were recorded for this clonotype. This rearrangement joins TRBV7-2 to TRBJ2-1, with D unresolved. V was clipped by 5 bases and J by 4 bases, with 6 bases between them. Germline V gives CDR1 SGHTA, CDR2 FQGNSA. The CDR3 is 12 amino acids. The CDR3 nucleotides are TGTGCCAGCAGCCCTCAATACAATGAGCAGTTCTTC. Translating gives CASSPQYNEQFF.